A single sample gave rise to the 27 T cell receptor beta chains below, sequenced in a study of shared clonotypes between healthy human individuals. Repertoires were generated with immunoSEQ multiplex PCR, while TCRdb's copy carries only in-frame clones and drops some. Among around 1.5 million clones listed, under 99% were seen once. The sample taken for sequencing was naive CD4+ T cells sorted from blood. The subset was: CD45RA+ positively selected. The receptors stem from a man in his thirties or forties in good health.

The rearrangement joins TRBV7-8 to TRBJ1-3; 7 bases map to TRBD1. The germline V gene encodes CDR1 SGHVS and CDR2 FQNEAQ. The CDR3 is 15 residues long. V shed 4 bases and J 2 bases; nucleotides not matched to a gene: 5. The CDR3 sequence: CASSYRGMTGNTIYF. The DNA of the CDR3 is TGTGCCAGCAGCTACAGGGGAATGACTGGAAACACCATATATTTT. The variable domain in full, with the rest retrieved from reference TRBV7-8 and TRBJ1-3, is GAGVSQSPRYKVAKRGQDVALRCDPISGHVSLFWYQQALGQGPEFLTYFQNEAQLDKSGLPSDRFFAERPEGSVSTLKIQRTQQEDSAVYLCASSYRGMTGNTIYFGEGSWLTVV.

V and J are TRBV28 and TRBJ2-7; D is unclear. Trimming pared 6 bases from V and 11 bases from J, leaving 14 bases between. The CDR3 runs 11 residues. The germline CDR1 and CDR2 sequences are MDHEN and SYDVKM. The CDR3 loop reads CASSRRYAEYF. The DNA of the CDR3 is TGTGCCAGCAGCCGACGGTACGCCGAGTACTTC.

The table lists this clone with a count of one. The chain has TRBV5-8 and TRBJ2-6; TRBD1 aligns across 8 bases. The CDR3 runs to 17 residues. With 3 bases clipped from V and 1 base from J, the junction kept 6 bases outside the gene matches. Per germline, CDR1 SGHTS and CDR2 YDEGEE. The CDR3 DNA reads TGTGCCAGCAGCTGGGTGGACAGGGCTTCTGGGGCCAACGTCCTGACTTTC. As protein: CASSWVDRASGANVLTF. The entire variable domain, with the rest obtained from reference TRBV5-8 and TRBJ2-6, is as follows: EAGVTQSPTHLIKTRGQQATLRCSPISGHTSVYWYQQALGLGLQFLLWYDEGEERNRGNFPPRFSGRQFPNYSSELNVNALELEDSALYLCASSWVDRASGANVLTFGAGSRLTVL.

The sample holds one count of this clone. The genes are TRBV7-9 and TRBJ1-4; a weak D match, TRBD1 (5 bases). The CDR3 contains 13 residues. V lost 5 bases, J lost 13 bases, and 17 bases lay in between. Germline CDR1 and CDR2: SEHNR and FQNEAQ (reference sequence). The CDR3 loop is CASSRQTSVSLFF. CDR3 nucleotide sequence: TGTGCCAGCAGCCGACAGACCAGCGTTTCACTGTTTTTT. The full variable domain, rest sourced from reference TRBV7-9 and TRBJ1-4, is DTGVSQNPRHKITKRGQNVTFRCDPISEHNRLYWYRQTLGQGPEFLTYFQNEAQLEKSRLLSDRFSAERPKGSFSTLEIQRTEQGDSAMYLCASSRQTSVSLFFGSGTQLSVL.

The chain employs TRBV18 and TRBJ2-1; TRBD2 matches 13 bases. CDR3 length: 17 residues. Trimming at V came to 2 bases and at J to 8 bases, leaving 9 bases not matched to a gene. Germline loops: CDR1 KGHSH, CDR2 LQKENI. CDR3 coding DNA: TGTGCCAGCTCACCAATACTAGCGGGAGGGCCTTCACATGAGCAGTTCTTC. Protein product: CASSPILAGGPSHEQFF. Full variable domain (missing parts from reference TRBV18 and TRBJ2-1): NAGVMQNPRHLVRRRGQEARLRCSPMKGHSHVYWYRQLPEEGLKFMVYLQKENIIDESGMPKERFSAEFPKEGPSILRIQQVVRGDSAAYFCASSPILAGGPSHEQFFGPGTRLTVL.

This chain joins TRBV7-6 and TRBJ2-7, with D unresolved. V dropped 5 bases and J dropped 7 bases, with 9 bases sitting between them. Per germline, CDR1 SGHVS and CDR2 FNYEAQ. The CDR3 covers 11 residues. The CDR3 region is CASSLKVEQYF. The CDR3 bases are TGTGCCAGCAGCCTAAAGGTTGAGCAGTACTTC.

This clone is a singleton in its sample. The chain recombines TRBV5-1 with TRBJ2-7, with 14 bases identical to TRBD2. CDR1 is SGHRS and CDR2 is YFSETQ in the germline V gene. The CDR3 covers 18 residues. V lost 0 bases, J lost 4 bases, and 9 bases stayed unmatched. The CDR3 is CASSLAGTSGSVVYEQYF. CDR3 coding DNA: TGCGCCAGCAGCTTGGCCGGGACTAGCGGGAGCGTGGTTTACGAGCAGTACTTC.

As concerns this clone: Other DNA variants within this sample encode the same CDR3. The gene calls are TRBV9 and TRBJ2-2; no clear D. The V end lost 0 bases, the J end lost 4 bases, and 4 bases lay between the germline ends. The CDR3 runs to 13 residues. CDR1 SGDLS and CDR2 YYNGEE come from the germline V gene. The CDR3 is CASSVGGTGELFF. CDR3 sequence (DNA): TGTGCCAGCAGCGTAGGAGGCACCGGGGAGCTGTTTTTT.

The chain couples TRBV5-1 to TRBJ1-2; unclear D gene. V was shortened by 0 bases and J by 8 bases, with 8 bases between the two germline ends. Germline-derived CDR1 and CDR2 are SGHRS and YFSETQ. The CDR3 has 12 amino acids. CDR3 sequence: CASSLGDFGYTF. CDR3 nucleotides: TGCGCCAGCAGCTTGGGGGATTTCGGCTACACCTTC.

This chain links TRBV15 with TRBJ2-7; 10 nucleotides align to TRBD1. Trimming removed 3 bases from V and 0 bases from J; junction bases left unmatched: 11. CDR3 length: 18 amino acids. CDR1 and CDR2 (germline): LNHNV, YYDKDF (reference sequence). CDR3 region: CATSSRTGGIGGSYEQYF. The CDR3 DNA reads TGTGCCACCAGCAGTCGGACAGGGGGGATAGGGGGCTCCTACGAGCAGTACTTC.

Written as DNA, the CDR3 is TGTGCCAGTAGTTCAGCGGAGGGGGATTGGGATGAGCAGTTCTTC. This translates into CASSSAEGDWDEQFF. The V call is TRBV19, the J call TRBJ2-1; the D gene could be TRBD1 or TRBD2 (6 bases each). Between the trimmed V and J ends, which lost 5 bases and 8 bases, there was a span of 19 bases. The germline V gene has CDR1 LNHDA and CDR2 SQIVND (reference sequence). The CDR3 covers 15 residues.

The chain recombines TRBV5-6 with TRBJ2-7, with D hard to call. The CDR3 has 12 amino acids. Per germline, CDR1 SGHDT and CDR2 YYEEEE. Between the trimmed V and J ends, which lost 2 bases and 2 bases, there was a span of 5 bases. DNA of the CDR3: TGTGCCAGCAGCTTCTCCGCCTACGAGCAGTACTTC. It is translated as CASSFSAYEQYF.

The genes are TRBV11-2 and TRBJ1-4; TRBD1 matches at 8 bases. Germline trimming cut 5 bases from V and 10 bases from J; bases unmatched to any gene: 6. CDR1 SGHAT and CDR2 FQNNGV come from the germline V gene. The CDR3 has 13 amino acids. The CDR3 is CASSPGTGGKLFF. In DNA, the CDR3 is TGTGCCAGCAGCCCCGGGACAGGCGGAAAACTGTTTTTT.

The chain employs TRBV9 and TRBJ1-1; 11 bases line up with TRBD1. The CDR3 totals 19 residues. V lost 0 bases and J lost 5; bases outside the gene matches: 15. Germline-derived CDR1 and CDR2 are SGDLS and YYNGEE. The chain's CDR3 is CASSVATGEPGTGGTEAFF. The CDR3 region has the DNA TGTGCCAGCAGCGTAGCTACGGGGGAACCCGGGACAGGGGGGACTGAAGCTTTCTTT. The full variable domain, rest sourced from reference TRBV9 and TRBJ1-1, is DSGVTQTPKHLITATGQRVTLRCSPRSGDLSVYWYQQSLDQGLQFLIQYYNGEERAKGNILERFSAQQFPDLHSELNLSSLELGDSALYFCASSVATGEPGTGGTEAFFGQGTRLTVV.

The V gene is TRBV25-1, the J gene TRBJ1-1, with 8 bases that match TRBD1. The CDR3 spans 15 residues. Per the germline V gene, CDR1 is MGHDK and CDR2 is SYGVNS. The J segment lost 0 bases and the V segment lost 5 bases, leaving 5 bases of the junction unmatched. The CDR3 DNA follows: TGTGCCAGCAGTAGTCCAGGGGGCGTGAACACTGAAGCTTTCTTT. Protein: CASSSPGGVNTEAFF.

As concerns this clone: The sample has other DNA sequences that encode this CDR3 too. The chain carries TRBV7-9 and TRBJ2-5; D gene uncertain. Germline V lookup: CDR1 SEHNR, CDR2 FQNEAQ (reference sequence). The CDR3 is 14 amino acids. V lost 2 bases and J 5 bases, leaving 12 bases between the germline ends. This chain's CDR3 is CASSLPGLGETQYF. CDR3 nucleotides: TGTGCCAGCAGCTTACCGGGTTTGGGGGAGACCCAGTACTTC.

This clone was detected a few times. CDR3 bases: TGTGCAAGTCGCTCCTCTTACACGACCGGCGCGGCCAAAAACATTCAGTACTTC. Protein product: CASRSSYTTGAAKNIQYF. The J gene is TRBJ2-4, the V gene TRBV12-2. TRBV12-2 is termed a pseudogene. The CDR3 runs 18 residues.

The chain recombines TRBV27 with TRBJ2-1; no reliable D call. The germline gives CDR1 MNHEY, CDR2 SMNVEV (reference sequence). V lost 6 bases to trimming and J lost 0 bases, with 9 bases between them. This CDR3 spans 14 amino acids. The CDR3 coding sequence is TGTGCCAGCAGGCGGCTGAGCTCCTACAATGAGCAGTTCTTC. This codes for CASRRLSSYNEQFF.

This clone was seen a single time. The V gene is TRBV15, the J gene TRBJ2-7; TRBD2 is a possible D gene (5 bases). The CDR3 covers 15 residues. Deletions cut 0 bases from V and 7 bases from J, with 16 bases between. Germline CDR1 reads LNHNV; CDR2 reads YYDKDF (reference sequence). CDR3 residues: CATSRDPPRAGEQYF. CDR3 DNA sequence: TGTGCCACCAGCAGAGATCCACCTCGGGCGGGTGAGCAGTACTTC.

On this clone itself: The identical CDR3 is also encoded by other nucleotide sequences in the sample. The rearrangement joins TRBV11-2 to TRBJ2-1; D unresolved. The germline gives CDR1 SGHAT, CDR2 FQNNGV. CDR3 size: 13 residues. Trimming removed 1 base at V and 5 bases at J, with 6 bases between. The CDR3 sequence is CASSLGTNNEQFF. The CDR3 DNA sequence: TGTGCCAGCAGCTTAGGTACGAACAATGAGCAGTTCTTC. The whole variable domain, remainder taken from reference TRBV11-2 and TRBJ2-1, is EAGVAQSPRYKIIEKRQSVAFWCNPISGHATLYWYQQILGQGPKLLIQFQNNGVVDDSQLPKDRFSAERLKGVDSTLKIQPAKLEDSAVYLCASSLGTNNEQFFGPGTRLTVL.

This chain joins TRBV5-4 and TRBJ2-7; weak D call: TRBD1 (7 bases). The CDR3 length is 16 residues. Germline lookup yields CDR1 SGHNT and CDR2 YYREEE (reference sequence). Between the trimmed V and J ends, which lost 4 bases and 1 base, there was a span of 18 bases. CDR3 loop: CASSLRGQRTSYEQYF. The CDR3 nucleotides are TGTGCCAGCAGCCTGCGGGGACAGAGAACATCCTACGAGCAGTACTTC.

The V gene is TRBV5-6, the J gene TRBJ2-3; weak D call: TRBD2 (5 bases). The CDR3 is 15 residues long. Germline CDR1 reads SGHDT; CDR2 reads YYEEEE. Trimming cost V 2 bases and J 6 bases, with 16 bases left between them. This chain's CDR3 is CASSLRPRARDTQYF. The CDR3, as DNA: TGTGCCAGCAGCTTACGACCGAGGGCGCGTGATACGCAGTATTTT.

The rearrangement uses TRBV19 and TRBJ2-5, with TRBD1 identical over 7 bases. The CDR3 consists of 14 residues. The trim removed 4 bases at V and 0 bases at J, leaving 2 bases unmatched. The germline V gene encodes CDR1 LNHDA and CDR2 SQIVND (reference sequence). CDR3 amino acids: CASSTTGYQETQYF. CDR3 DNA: TGTGCCAGTAGTACGACAGGGTACCAAGAGACCCAGTACTTC. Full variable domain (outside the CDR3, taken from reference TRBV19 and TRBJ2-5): DGGITQSPKYLFRKEGQNVTLSCEQNLNHDAMYWYRQDPGQGLRLIYYSQIVNDFQKGDIAEGYSVSREKKESFPLTVTSAQKNPTAFYLCASSTTGYQETQYFGPGTRLLVL.

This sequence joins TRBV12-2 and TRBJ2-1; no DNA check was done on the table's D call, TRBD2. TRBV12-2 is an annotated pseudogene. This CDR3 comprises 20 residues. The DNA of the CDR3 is TGTGCAAGTCGCTTAAAGGCTAGCAGGAACACAGAGGTATCCTACAATGAGCAGTTCTTC. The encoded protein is CASRLKASRNTEVSYNEQFF.

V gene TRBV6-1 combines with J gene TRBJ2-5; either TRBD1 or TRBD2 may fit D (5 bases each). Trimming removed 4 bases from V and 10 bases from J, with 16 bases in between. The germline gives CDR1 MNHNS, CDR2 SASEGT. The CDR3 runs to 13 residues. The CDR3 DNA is TGTGCCAGCAGTGCGGTTCGGGGCTGGGTCCAGTACTTC. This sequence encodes CASSAVRGWVQYF.

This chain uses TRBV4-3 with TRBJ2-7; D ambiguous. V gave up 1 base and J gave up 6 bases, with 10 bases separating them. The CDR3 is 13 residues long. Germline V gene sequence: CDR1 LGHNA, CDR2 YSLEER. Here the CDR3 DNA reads TGCGCCAGCAGCCAAGTCTCCTTGGGCGAGCAGTACTTC. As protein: CASSQVSLGEQYF.

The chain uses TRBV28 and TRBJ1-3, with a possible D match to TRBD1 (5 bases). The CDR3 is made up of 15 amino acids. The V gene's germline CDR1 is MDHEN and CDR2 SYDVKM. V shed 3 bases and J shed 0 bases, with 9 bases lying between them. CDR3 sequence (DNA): TGTGCCAGCAGTTTCGGGGCTCCCTCTGGAAACACCATATATTTT. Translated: CASSFGAPSGNTIYF.